Following are 6 T cell receptor beta chains from one sample sequenced in a study of PD-1 blockade in classical Hodgkin lymphoma. Every patient was affected by relapse after autologous stem cell transplantation, while exposure to brentuximab vedotin was not uniform. The method was immunoSEQ multiplex PCR; TCRdb's version includes in-frame clones alone and lacks a portion of them. Of about 6,300 clones listed, around 83% are singletons. Specimen: peripheral blood mononuclear cells (PBMCs), collected before the second cycle of nivolumab. These receptors were obtained from a human donor with classical Hodgkin lymphoma.

CDR3 nucleotide sequence: TGCGCCAGCAGCACTAAACTAGCTGAGGGGAAGACCCAGTACTTC. Translated: CASSTKLAEGKTQYF. This chain joins TRBV5-1 and TRBJ2-5; a weak D match, TRBD2 (6 bases). Trimming stripped 4 bases from V and 6 bases from J, with 19 bases between. Germline V lookup: CDR1 SGHRS, CDR2 YFSETQ. The CDR3 is made up of 15 amino acids.

J is TRBJ1-1 and V is TRBV2, with 7 bases identical to TRBD1. V dropped 6 bases and J dropped 4; count of bases not matched to a gene: 8. The CDR3 loop spans 14 amino acids. Germline CDR1 is SNHLY and CDR2 is FYNNEI. The CDR3 nucleotides read TGTGCCAGCAGGGGAACAGGGGTGTTCACTGAAGCTTTCTTT. It is translated as CASRGTGVFTEAFF.

The chain has TRBV2 and TRBJ1-1; D unclear. V dropped 6 bases and J dropped 0 bases, with 2 bases sitting between them. The CDR3 is 11 amino acids. From germline, CDR1 is SNHLY and CDR2 FYNNEI. CDR3: CASSMNTEAFF. The CDR3 DNA reads as TGTGCCAGCAGCATGAACACTGAAGCTTTCTTT.

This clone was found a few times. V usage is TRBV2 and J usage is TRBJ1-6; D is unclear. In germline, CDR1 is SNHLY, CDR2 FYNNEI. The CDR3 loop spans 15 amino acids. Between the trimmed V and J ends, which lost 6 bases and 10 bases, there was a span of 19 bases. CDR3 sequence: CASSGNDHAGSPLHF. Here the CDR3 DNA reads TGTGCCAGCAGCGGGAATGATCACGCGGGGTCACCCCTCCACTTT.

This sequence joins TRBV19 and TRBJ1-5; TRBD1 is a possible D gene (5 bases). V lost 3 bases, J lost 4 bases, and 13 bases lay in between. Germline-derived CDR1 and CDR2 are LNHDA and SQIVND (reference sequence). The CDR3 length is 15 residues. CDR3 coding DNA: TGTGCCAGTAGTATGGGGGGGGTAGGAAATCAGCCCCAGCATTTT. Residues: CASSMGGVGNQPQHF.

The J gene is TRBJ2-2, the V gene TRBV29-1; the D gene is possibly TRBD1 (6 bases). V was trimmed by 5 bases and J by 9 bases, leaving 16 bases between them. The CDR3 is made up of 13 amino acids. The V gene's germline CDR1 is SQVTM and CDR2 ANQGSEA. The CDR3: CSVSDHRERELFF. The CDR3 nucleotides are TGCAGCGTTTCCGATCACAGGGAAAGGGAGCTGTTTTTT.